This record looks at one TCR beta chain sequence and its context. The antigen is not known. The source of the sample is a study of shared clonotypes between healthy human individuals. Overall study results and limits: The diversity represented, both genetic and in exposure history, was limited by few donors. In a few donors, around 5% of naive CD4 clonotypes appeared in common. Generation probabilities were higher for clonotypes shared across all four sorted-subset donors than for unshared ones.

Researchers divided each subset's genomic DNA evenly across several immunoSEQ plates. The data were produced by immunoSEQ multiplex PCR, yet TCRdb's version contains in-frame clones alone and is incomplete. Of some 1 million clones listed, roughly 70% are singletons. The CDR3 totals 12 residues. Germline-derived CDR1 and CDR2 are SGHTA and FQGNSA. The V and J ends lost 6 bases and 7 bases respectively, with 7 bases between them. The V and J genes are TRBV7-2 and TRBJ1-6, with unresolved D. This TCR derives from a man aged 18-30 years in good health. The sample comprised memory CD4+ T cells sorted from blood. Subset described: CD45RA-negative fraction. Here the CDR3 reads CASRQANSPLHF. For the CDR3, the DNA is TGTGCCAGCAGGCAGGCAAATTCACCCCTCCACTTT.